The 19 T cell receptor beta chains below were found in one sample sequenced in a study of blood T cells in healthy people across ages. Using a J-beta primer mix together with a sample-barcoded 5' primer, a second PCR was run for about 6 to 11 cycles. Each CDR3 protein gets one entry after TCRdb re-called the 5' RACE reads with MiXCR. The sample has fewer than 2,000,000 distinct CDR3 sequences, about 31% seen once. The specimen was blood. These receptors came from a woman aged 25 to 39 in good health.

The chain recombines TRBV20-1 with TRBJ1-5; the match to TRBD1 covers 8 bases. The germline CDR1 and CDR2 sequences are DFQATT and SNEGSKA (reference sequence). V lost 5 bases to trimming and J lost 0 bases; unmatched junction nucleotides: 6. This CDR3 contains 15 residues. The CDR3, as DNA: TGCAGTGCTGAAAAGACAGGGGATAGCAATCAGCCCCAGCATTTT. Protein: CSAEKTGDSNQPQHF.

The CDR3 DNA reads as TGTGCCAGCAGTTTAGCGCAGGACACTCACCAGCATTTT. Protein product: CASSLAQDTHQHF. This rearrangement joins TRBV12-3 or TRBV12-4 to TRBJ1-5; a possible D gene is TRBD1 (5 bases). V was cut by 0 bases and J by 12 bases, with 12 bases left in between. The CDR3 length is 13 residues.

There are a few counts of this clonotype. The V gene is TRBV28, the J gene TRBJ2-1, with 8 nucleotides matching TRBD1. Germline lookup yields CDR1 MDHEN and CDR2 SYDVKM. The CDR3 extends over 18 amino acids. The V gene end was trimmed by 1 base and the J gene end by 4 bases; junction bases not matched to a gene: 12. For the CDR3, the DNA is TGTGCCAGCAGTTTATACGGCACAGGCAGGGGGCTTTACAATGAGCAGTTCTTC. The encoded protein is CASSLYGTGRGLYNEQFF. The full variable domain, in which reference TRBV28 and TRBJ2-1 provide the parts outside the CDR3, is DVKVTQSSRYLVKRTGEKVFLECVQDMDHENMFWYRQDPGLGLRLIYFSYDVKMKEKGDIPEGYSVSREKKERFSLILESASTNQTSMYLCASSLYGTGRGLYNEQFFGPGTRLTVL.

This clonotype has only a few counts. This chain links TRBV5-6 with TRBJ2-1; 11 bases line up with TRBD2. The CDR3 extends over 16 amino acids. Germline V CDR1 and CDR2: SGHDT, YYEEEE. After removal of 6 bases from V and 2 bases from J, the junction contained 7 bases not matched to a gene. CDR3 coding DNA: TGTGCCAGCACCGATGGGACTAGCGGTCCCTACAATGAGCAGTTCTTC. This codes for CASTDGTSGPYNEQFF.

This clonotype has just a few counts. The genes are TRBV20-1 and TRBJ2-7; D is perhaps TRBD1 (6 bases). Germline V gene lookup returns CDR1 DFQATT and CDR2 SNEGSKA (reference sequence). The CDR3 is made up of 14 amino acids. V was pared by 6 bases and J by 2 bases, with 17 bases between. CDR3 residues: CSAQRQESPYEQYF. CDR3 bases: TGCAGTGCCCAAAGACAGGAATCTCCCTACGAGCAGTACTTC.

The CDR3 nucleotides read TGCGCCAGCAGGCGGACTAGCGGGGTCCCAGATACGCAGTATTTT. Protein sequence: CASRRTSGVPDTQYF. The chain has TRBV5-1 and TRBJ2-3; 12 bases agree with TRBD2. Germline CDR1 and CDR2: SGHRS and YFSETQ. CDR3 size: 15 residues. The V and J ends lost 5 bases and 4 bases, in that order; junction bases with no gene match: 5.

This CDR3 is CSVPTRPQGTQYF. For the CDR3, the DNA is TGCAGTGTCCCGACTAGACCCCAGGGGACCCAGTACTTC. The chain uses TRBV20-1 and TRBJ2-5; D is perhaps TRBD2 (6 bases). The length of the CDR3 is 13 residues. Germline assignment: CDR1 DFQATT and CDR2 SNEGSKA (reference sequence). The V gene lost 7 bases and the J gene lost 7 bases, with 19 bases spanning the gap.

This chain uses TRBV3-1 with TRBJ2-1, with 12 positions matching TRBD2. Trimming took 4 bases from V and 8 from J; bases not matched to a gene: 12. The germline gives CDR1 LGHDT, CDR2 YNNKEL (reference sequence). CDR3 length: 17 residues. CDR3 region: CASSLRWASGGGDEQFF. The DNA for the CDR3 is TGTGCCAGCAGCCTCCGATGGGCTAGCGGGGGGGGGGATGAGCAGTTCTTC.

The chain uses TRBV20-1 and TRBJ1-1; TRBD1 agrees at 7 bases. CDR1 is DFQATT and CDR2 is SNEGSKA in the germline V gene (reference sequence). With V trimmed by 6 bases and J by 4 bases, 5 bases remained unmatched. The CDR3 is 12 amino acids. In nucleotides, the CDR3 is TGCAGTGCCAGGGGGTGGGGCACTGAAGCTTTCTTT. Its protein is CSARGWGTEAFF.

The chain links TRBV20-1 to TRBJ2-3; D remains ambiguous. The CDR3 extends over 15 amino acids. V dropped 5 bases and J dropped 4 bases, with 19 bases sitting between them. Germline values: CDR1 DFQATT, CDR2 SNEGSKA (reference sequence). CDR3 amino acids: CSAPSGSQSADTQYF. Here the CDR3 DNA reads TGCAGTGCTCCTTCAGGAAGCCAGAGTGCAGATACGCAGTATTTT.

The CDR3 loop is CASSYKGFSNQPQHF. The CDR3 bases are TGTGCCAGCAGTTACAAAGGGTTTAGCAATCAGCCCCAGCATTTT. The chain couples TRBV6-2 or TRBV6-3 to TRBJ1-5; D gene unclear. Between the trimmed V and J ends, which lost 2 bases and 0 bases, there was a span of 8 bases. The CDR3 length is 15 residues. CDR1 and CDR2 (germline): MNHEY, SVGEGT.

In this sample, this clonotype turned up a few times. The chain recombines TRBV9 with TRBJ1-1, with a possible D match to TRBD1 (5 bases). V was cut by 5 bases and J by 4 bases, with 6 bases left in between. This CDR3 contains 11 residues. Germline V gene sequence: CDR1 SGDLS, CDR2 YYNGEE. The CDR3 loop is CASSTGTEAFF. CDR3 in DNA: TGTGCCAGCAGTACAGGCACTGAAGCTTTCTTT.

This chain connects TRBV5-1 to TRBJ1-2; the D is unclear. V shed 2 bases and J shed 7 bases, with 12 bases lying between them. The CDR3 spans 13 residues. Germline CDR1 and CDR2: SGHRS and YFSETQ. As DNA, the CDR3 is TGCGCCAGCAGCTTTGGTAAGGGTTCTGGCTACACCTTC. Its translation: CASSFGKGSGYTF.

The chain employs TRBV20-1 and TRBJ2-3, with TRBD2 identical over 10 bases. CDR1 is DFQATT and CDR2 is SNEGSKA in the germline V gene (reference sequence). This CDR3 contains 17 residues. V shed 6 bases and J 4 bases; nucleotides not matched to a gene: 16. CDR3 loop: CSALPITGLARADTQYF. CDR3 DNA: TGCAGTGCCCTACCGATCACGGGACTAGCGAGAGCAGATACGCAGTATTTT.

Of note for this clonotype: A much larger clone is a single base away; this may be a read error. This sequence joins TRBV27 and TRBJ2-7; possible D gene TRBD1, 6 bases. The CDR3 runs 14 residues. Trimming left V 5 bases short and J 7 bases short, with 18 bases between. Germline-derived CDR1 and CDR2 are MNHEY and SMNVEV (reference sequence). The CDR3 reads CASSPGAGVGEQYF. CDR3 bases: TGTGCCAGCAGTCCCGGGGCAGGGGTAGGGGAGCAGTACTTC.

The DNA for the CDR3 is TGTGCCAGCAGCTTTAGACAGATGCCCAACAATGAGCAGTTCTTC. Translation gives CASSFRQMPNNEQFF. The J gene is TRBJ2-1, the V gene TRBV5-6; tentative D call: TRBD1 (5 bases). V lost 2 bases, J lost 5 bases, and 14 bases lay in between. This CDR3 region has 15 residues. Looked up from germline, CDR1 is SGHDT and CDR2 is YYEEEE.

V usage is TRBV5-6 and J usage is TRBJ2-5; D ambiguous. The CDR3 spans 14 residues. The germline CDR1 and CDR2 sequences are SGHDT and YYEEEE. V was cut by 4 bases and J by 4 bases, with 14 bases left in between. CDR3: CASSDTSVIETQYF. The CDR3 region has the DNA TGTGCCAGCAGCGACACCTCTGTGATAGAGACCCAGTACTTC. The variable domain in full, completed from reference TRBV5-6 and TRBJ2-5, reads DAGVTQSPTHLIKTRGQQVTLRCSPKSGHDTVSWYQQALGQGPQFIFQYYEEEERQRGNFPDRFSGHQFPNYSSELNVNALLLGDSALYLCASSDTSVIETQYFGPGTRLLVL.

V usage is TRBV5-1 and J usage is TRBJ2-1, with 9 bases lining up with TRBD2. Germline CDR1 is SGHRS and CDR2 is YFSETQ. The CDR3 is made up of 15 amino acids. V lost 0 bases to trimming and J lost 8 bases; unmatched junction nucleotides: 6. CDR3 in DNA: TGCGCCAGCAGCTTGGGGACTAGCGTCGGTTATGAGCAGTTCTTC. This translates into CASSLGTSVGYEQFF.

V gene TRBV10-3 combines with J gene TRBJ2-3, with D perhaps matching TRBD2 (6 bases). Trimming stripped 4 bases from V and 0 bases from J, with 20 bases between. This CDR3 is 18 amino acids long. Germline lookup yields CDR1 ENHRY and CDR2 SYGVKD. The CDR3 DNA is TGTGCCATCAGTGGTCCCCCCAACAGGAGGGTTAGCACAGATACGCAGTATTTT. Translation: CAISGPPNRRVSTDTQYF.